Below are 11 T cell receptor beta chains sequenced from a single sample in a study of blood T cell repertoires in COVID-19. Using immunoSEQ multiplex PCR, the repertoire was profiled, and TCRdb retains in-frame clones only, with some absent. This table has 55,000 to 80,000 clones, over 65% appearing once. What was sequenced was peripheral blood. The source of these receptors is a woman aged 65 to 85 with acute or convalescent COVID-19.

J is TRBJ2-3 and V is TRBV7-2; TRBD2 matches 7 bases. CDR1 is SGHTA, CDR2 FQGNSA, per germline. This CDR3 region has 16 residues. V shed 6 bases and J 2 bases; nucleotides not matched to a gene: 11. CDR3 region: CASRLQAGWATDTQYF. CDR3 nucleotides: TGTGCCAGCAGACTACAAGCGGGATGGGCCACAGATACGCAGTATTTT.

The J gene is TRBJ1-1, the V gene TRBV9; unclear D gene. Per the germline V gene, CDR1 is SGDLS and CDR2 is YYNGEE. The CDR3 length is 15 residues. V dropped 1 base and J dropped 1 base, with 11 bases sitting between them. CDR3 DNA sequence: TGTGCCAGCAGCGTATTGAACGGAGCGAACACTGAAGCTTTCTTT. Translation: CASSVLNGANTEAFF.

The chain carries TRBV30 and TRBJ1-3; 8 bases are shared with TRBD1. CDR3 length equals 17 residues. After removal of 1 base from V and 2 bases from J, the junction contained 10 bases not matched to a gene. Germline values: CDR1 GTSNPN, CDR2 SVGIG (reference sequence). CDR3 loop: CAWSDRSGGTAGNTIYF. CDR3 nucleotide sequence: TGTGCCTGGAGTGACCGTTCAGGGGGCACGGCTGGAAACACCATATATTTT.

V usage is TRBV7-9 and J usage is TRBJ2-7; 12 positions agree with TRBD1. CDR1 and CDR2 (germline): SEHNR, FQNEAQ (reference sequence). The CDR3 spans 15 residues. V shed 5 bases and J 6 bases; nucleotides not matched to a gene: 8. CDR3 coding DNA: TGTGCCAGCAGCCCAGGGACAGGGGGCTTCTTCGAGCAGTACTTC. Protein: CASSPGTGGFFEQYF. Full variable domain (missing parts from reference TRBV7-9 and TRBJ2-7): DTGVSQNPRHKITKRGQNVTFRCDPISEHNRLYWYRQTLGQGPEFLTYFQNEAQLEKSRLLSDRFSAERPKGSFSTLEIQRTEQGDSAMYLCASSPGTGGFFEQYFGPGTRLTVT.

V usage is TRBV6-2 or TRBV6-3 and J usage is TRBJ1-1; no reliable D call. V lost 5 bases and J 4 bases, leaving 5 bases between the germline ends. CDR3 length: 11 residues. The germline CDR1 and CDR2 sequences are MNHEY and SVGEGT. The CDR3 here is CASSAGTEAFF. Written as DNA, the CDR3 is TGTGCCAGCAGTGCCGGCACTGAAGCTTTCTTT.

This clone was seen just once. The chain has TRBV30 and TRBJ1-3; no reliable D call. Trimming stripped 2 bases from V and 0 bases from J, with 14 bases between. CDR3 length: 16 residues. Looked up from germline, CDR1 is GTSNPN and CDR2 is SVGIG (reference sequence). CDR3: CAWSKYRRNSGNTIYF. The DNA for the CDR3 is TGTGCCTGGAGTAAGTATCGGCGGAACTCTGGAAACACCATATATTTT. Based on the CDR3 plus reference TRBV30 and TRBJ1-3, the full variable domain is SQTIHQWPATLVQPVGSPLSLECTVEGTSNPNLYWYRQAAGRGLQLLFYSVGIGQISSEVPQNLSASRPQDRQFILSSKKLLLSDSGFYLCAWSKYRRNSGNTIYFGEGSWLTVV.

The chain has TRBV7-2 and TRBJ1-1, with a tentative D call TRBD1 (5 bases). Germline V gives CDR1 SGHTA, CDR2 FQGNSA. The CDR3 consists of 13 residues. V was clipped by 1 base and J by 10 bases, with 13 bases between them. CDR3: CASSLGGASGAFF. CDR3 nucleotides: TGTGCCAGCAGCTTAGGGGGCGCTAGTGGAGCTTTCTTT.

The rearrangement joins TRBV29-1 to TRBJ2-7, with TRBD1 matching 8 bases. The CDR3 sequence is 15 residues long. The V gene's germline CDR1 is SQVTM and CDR2 ANQGSEA. V shed 0 bases, J shed 3 bases, and the junction held 7 bases outside the gene matches. CDR3 bases: TGCAGCGTTGAAGATCGGGCAGGGGGCTTCTACGAGCAGTACTTC. Protein product: CSVEDRAGGFYEQYF.

The chain has TRBV28 and TRBJ2-2; no reliable D call. Germline CDR1 MDHEN, CDR2 SYDVKM. Trimming removed 3 bases at V and 11 bases at J, with 7 bases between. The CDR3 length is 11 residues. CDR3 nucleotides: TGTGCCAGCAGTTTCAGTCGAGAGCTGTTTTTT. This sequence encodes CASSFSRELFF.

This clone has only a few counts. The V and J genes are TRBV2 and TRBJ2-1; perhaps TRBD2 as D (5 bases). V dropped 6 bases and J dropped 7 bases, with 10 bases sitting between them. Germline V gene data show CDR1 as SNHLY and CDR2 as FYNNEI. This CDR3 has 12 amino acids. CDR3 coding DNA: TGTGCCAGCAGGGGAGATGGGAATGAGCAGTTCTTC. Protein sequence: CASRGDGNEQFF.

In its sample, this clone was seen once. The junction does not match germline at one end; this may be a read error. V usage is TRBV5-8 and J usage is TRBJ2-7; possibly TRBD1 for D (5 bases). This CDR3 contains 13 residues. Germline V gives CDR1 SGHTS, CDR2 YDEGEE. In DNA, the CDR3 is TGTGCCAGCAGCTCCACAGGCTCCCACGAGCAGTACTTC. It specifies CASSSTGSHEQYF.